This T cell receptor beta chain derives from a study of OX40 agonist ivuxolimab in advanced cancers. Only in-frame clones appear in the TCRdb table, and some are missing; sequencing was by immunoSEQ multiplex PCR. The data show approximately 72,000 clones, roughly 84% seen once. The source material was CD4+ or CD8+ T cells sorted from blood, sampled in a trial of the OX40 agonist ivuxolimab. This receptor was taken from an adult with an advanced solid tumor such as melanoma, head and neck, liver or kidney cancer.

DNA for the CDR3: TGCGCCAGCAGCCAAGATTGGGGGCTCTACGAGCAGTACTTC. Amino acids: CASSQDWGLYEQYF. The chain recombines TRBV4-3 with TRBJ2-7; possibly TRBD1 for D (6 bases). The CDR3 extends over 14 amino acids. The germline CDR1 and CDR2 sequences are LGHNA and YSLEER. Trimming pared 0 bases from V and 3 bases from J, leaving 9 bases between.